The clone carrying this T cell receptor beta chain was observed a handful of times. Antigen unknown. As it was prepared, the TCRbeta library received unique molecular identifiers. TCRdb independently ran MiXCR on the PCR reads; one entry per CDR3 protein. The data hold some 440,000 distinct CDR3 sequences, with about a sixth observed a single time. This entry belongs to a study of T-cell reconstitution after alpha-beta-depleted transplantation in children. Findings of the study overall: It was reported that alpha-beta T cells came from several hundred expanded graft clones (about two months after transplant). Diversity and T-cell counts at one year after transplant derived mostly from new T cells.

This specimen was PBMCs, mostly from graft donor cells, taken 360 days after TCRalphabeta/CD19-depleted stem cell transplant. The receptor's source is a boy less than two years old who had a stem cell transplant for Wiskott-Aldrich syndrome, so the T cells may come from the graft donor.

The CDR3 DNA reads TGTGCCAGCAGCTTAGGGGGGGACGGCTACACCTTC. Translated: CASSLGGDGYTF. This chain joins TRBV7-9 and TRBJ1-2; D is possibly TRBD1 (5 bases). Per the germline V gene, CDR1 is SEHNR and CDR2 is FQNEAQ (reference sequence). Between the trimmed V and J ends, which lost 1 base and 8 bases, there was a span of 8 bases. The CDR3 consists of 12 residues.